The entry below gives a single TCR beta chain sequence along with its context. Trimming took 0 bases from V and 0 from J, leaving 7 bases between them. There are 15 residues in the CDR3. Germline CDR1 SGHVS, CDR2 FNYEAQ. This specimen belongs to a study of control samples from healthy donors and cancer patients. The method was immunoSEQ multiplex PCR; TCRdb's version includes in-frame clones alone and lacks a portion of them. Of 60,000 to 100,000 clones listed, about nine tenths are singletons. The sample taken for sequencing was blood. The sequence came from a man aged 50 to 60 in good health. The chain recombines TRBV7-6 with TRBJ2-3, with D maybe TRBD1 (6 bases). The CDR3 here is CASSLAGASTDTQYF. In nucleotides, the CDR3 is TGTGCCAGCAGCTTAGCGGGGGCCAGCACAGATACGCAGTATTTT.